This T cell receptor beta chain originates from a study of T cells in Graves' hyperthyroidism and ophthalmopathy. This clonotype was observed many times. V lost 6 bases to trimming and J lost 4 bases, with 10 bases between them. The CDR3 sequence is 13 residues long. Germline CDR1 is MDHEN and CDR2 is SYDVKM. It was RNA transcripts that yielded the amplified TCR beta CDR3 regions. Carried out on the TCR CDR3, a first-round RT-PCR used the HTBI primer set. Using its own MiXCR run on the multiplex PCR reads, TCRdb lists one record per CDR3 protein. This sample has some 800,000 distinct CDR3 sequences, with 38% found just once.

The receptor was derived from a man younger than 35 with Graves' hyperthyroidism. The sequenced sample was blood. V is TRBV28 and J is TRBJ1-5; D not certain. The CDR3 here is CASSLGINQPQHF. The CDR3 region has the DNA TGTGCCAGCAGCTTGGGCATAAATCAGCCCCAGCATTTT.